Here is one T cell receptor (beta chain) with its context. This specimen comes from a study of T cell clones after liver transplantation. Generated by immunoSEQ multiplex PCR, the TCRdb table keeps only in-frame clones and is missing some. The table lists over 45,000 clones, over 55% of them singletons. The CDR3 is made up of 13 amino acids. Germline V CDR1 and CDR2: LNHDA, SQIVND (reference sequence). Trimming shortened V by 2 bases and J by 12 bases, and 17 bases separated the two germline ends. This clonotype was sampled from a human patient who received a liver transplant. Some T cells may be provided by the graft donor. The rearrangement joins TRBV19 to TRBJ2-7; D possibly matches TRBD1 or TRBD2 (5 bases each). The starting material was CD4+ T cells from blood, obtained approximately 52 months after liver transplant. CDR3 protein: CASSISPPGPLYF. CDR3 coding DNA: TGTGCCAGTAGTATATCACCCCCGGGACCCTTGTACTTC.